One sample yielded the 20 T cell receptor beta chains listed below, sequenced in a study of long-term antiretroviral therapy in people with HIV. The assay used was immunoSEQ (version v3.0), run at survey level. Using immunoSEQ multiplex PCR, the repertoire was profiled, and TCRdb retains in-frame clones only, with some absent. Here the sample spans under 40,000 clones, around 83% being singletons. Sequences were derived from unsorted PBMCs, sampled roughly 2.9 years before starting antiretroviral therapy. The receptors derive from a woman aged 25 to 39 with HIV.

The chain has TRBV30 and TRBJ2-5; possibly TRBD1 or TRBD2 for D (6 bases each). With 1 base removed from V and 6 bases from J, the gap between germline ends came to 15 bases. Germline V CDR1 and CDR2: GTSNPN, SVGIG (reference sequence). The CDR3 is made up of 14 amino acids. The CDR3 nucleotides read TGTGCCTGGAGTGCCCACGGGGGCCCACAGACCCAGTACTTC. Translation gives CAWSAHGGPQTQYF.

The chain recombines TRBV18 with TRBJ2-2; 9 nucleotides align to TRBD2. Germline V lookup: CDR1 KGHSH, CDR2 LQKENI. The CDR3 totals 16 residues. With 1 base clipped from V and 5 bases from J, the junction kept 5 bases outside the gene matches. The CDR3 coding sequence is TGTGCCAGCTCACCACGCGGGGGGGCTGAAACCGGGGAGCTGTTTTTT. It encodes CASSPRGGAETGELFF. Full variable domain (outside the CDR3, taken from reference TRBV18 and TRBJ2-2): NAGVMQNPRHLVRRRGQEARLRCSPMKGHSHVYWYRQLPEEGLKFMVYLQKENIIDESGMPKERFSAEFPKEGPSILRIQQVVRGDSAAYFCASSPRGGAETGELFFGEGSRLTVL.

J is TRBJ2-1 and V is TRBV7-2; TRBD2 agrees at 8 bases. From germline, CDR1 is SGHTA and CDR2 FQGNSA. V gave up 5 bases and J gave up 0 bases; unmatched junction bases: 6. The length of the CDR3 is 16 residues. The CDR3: CASSQGAGVSYNEQFF. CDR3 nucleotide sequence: TGTGCCAGCAGCCAAGGAGCGGGGGTCTCCTACAATGAGCAGTTCTTC.

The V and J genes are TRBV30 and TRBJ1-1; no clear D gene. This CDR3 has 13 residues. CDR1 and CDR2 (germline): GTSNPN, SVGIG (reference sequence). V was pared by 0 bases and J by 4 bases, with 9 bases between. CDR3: CAWSVGLLTEAFF. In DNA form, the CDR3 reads TGTGCCTGGAGTGTGGGTCTCCTCACTGAAGCTTTCTTT.

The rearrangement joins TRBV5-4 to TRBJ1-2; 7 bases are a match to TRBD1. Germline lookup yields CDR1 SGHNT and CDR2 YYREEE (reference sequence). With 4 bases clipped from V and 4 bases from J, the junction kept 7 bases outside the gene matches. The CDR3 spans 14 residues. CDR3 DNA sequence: TGTGCCAGCAGCGACCCCAGGGGGAGCTATGGCTACACCTTC. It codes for CASSDPRGSYGYTF.

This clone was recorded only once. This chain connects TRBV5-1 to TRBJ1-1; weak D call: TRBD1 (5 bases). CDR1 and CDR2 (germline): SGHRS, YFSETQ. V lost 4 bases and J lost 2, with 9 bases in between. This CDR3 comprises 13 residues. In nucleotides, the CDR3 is TGCGCCAGCAGCGTTGACAGCAACACTGAAGCTTTCTTT. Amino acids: CASSVDSNTEAFF.

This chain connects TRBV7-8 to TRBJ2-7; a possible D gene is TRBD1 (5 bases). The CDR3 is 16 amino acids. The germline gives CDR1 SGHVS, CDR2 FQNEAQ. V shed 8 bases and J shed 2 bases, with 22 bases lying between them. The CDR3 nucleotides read TGTGCCAGCTCCATGGCCGACAGTTTTCCCACCTACGAGCAGTACGTC. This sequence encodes CASSMADSFPTYEQYV.

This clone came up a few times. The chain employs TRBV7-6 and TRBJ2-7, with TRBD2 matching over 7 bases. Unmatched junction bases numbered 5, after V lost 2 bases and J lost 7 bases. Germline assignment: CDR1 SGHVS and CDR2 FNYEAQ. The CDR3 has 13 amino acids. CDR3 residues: CASSLRRGGEQYF. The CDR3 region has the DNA TGTGCCAGCAGCTTAAGAAGGGGAGGGGAGCAGTACTTC.

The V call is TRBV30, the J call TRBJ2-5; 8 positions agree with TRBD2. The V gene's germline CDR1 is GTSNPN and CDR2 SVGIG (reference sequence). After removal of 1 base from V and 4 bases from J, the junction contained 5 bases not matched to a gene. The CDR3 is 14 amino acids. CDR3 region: CAWSGSGGVETQYF. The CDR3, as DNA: TGTGCCTGGAGTGGCTCGGGAGGGGTAGAGACCCAGTACTTC.

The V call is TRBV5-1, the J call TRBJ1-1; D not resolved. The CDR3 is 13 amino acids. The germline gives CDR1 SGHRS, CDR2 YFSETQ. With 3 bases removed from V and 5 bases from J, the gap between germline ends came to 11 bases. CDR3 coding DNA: TGCGCCAGCAGCTCGTTGCAACGGACTGAAGCTTTCTTT. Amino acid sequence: CASSSLQRTEAFF.

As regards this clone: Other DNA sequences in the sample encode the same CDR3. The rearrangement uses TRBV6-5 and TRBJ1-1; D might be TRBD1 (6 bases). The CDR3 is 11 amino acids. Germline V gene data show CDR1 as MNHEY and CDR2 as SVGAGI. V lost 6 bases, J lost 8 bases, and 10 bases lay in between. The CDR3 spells CASRLDREAFF. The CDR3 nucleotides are TGTGCCAGCAGACTGGACAGAGAAGCTTTCTTT.

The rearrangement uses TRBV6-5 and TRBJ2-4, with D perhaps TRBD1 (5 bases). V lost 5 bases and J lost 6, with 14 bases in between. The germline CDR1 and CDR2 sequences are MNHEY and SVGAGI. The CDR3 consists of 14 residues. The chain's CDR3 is CASSAQVLGNIQYF. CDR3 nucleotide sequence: TGTGCCAGCAGTGCACAGGTTTTGGGAAACATTCAGTACTTC.

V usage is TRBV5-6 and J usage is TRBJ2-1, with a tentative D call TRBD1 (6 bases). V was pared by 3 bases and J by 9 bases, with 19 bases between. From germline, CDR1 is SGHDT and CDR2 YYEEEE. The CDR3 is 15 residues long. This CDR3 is CASSYDRSLIGEQFF. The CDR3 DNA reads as TGTGCCAGCAGCTATGACAGGTCCCTAATCGGTGAGCAGTTCTTC. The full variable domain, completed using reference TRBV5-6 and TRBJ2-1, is DAGVTQSPTHLIKTRGQQVTLRCSPKSGHDTVSWYQQALGQGPQFIFQYYEEEERQRGNFPDRFSGHQFPNYSSELNVNALLLGDSALYLCASSYDRSLIGEQFFGPGTRLTVL.

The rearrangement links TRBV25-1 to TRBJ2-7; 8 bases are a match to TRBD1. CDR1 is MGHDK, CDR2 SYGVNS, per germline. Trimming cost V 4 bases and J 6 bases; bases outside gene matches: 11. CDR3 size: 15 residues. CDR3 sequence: CASSGQGLGLREQYF. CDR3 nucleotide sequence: TGTGCCAGCAGTGGACAGGGGCTCGGTTTACGCGAGCAGTACTTC.

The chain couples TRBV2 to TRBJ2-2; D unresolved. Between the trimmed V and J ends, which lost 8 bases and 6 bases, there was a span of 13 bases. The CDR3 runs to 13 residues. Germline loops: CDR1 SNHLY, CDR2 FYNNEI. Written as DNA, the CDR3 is TGTGCCAGCGTCACCGAGAGACCCGGGGAGCTGTTTTTT. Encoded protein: CASVTERPGELFF. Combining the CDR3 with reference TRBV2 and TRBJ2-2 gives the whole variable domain EPEVTQTPSHQVTQMGQEVILRCVPISNHLYFYWYRQILGQKVEFLVSFYNNEISEKSEIFDDQFSVERPDGSNFTLKIRSTKLEDSAMYFCASVTERPGELFFGEGSRLTVL.

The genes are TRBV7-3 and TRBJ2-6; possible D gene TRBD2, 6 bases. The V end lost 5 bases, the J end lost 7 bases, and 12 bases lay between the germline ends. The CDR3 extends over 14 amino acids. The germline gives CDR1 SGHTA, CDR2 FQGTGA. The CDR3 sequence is CASSPLAAANVLTF. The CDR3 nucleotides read TGTGCCAGCAGCCCTTTAGCGGCCGCCAACGTCCTGACTTTC.

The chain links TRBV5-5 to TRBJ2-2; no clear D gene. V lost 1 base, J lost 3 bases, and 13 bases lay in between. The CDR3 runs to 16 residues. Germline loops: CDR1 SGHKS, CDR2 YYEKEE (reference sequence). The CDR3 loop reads CASSLRPEPYTGELFF. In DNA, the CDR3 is TGTGCCAGCAGCTTGCGACCCGAACCGTACACCGGGGAGCTGTTTTTT.

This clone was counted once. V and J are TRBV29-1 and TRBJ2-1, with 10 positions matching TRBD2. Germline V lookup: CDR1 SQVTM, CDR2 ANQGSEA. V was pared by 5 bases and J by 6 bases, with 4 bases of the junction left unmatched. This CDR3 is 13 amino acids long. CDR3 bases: TGCAGCGTTAGCGGGGGGGCCTCCAATGAGCAGTTCTTC. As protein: CSVSGGASNEQFF.

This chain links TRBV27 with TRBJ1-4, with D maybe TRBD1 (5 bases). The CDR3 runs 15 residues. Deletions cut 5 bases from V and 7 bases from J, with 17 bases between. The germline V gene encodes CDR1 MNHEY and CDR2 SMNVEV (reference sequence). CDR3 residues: CASSTSGSYGEKLFF. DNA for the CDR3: TGTGCCAGCAGTACATCAGGGAGTTACGGTGAAAAACTGTTTTTT.

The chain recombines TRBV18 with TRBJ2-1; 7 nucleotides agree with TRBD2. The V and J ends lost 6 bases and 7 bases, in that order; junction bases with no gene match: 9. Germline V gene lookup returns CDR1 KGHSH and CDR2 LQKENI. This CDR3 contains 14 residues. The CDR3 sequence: CASSQSGGSNEQFF. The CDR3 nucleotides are TGTGCCAGCTCCCAATCGGGGGGTTCGAATGAGCAGTTCTTC.